This record covers a single T cell receptor (beta chain). Its cognate antigen has yet to be identified. No base-level quality is on record; no much larger clone is a single base apart. Library creation used the immunoSEQ multiplex PCR assay. The multiplex PCR relied on a mix of 60 forward primers for TCR Vbeta segments and 13 reverse primers for TCR Jbeta segments. The CDR3 region of rearranged TCR beta genes was amplified from genomic DNA by a multiplex PCR assay. On the Illumina HiSeq System, the amplified TCR beta libraries were sequenced as 87-base-pair reads. The authors' analysis ran thus. In a later analysis, 77 million or so unique TCR beta chains were counted across the 500 to 700 repertoires, and roughly 11 million of these chains were shared by at least two donors. Raw reads were error-corrected and collapsed into unique sequences by a nearest-neighbor algorithm in which closely related sequences were merged to remove PCR and sequencing errors. To assign V, D and J gene segments, CDR3 sequences were aligned to IMGT reference sequences. For a sequence to be retained, a match of at least six nucleotides was required to both a V gene segment and a J gene segment. Rearrangements were called productive when the CDR3 lacked stop codons and stayed in frame with V and J; all others were non-productive. Following IMGT convention, CDR3 was defined as the stretch from the second conserved V-encoded cysteine to the conserved J-encoded phenylalanine. The earlier analysis of about 530 of the donors excluded any sequence lacking an unambiguous match to a single V gene segment. An earlier analysis of 500 to 600 of the donors classified V segments as functional when productive rearrangements were above 56.7% and as segregating when the standard deviation between donors was above 5%. A statistical classification framework was built to diagnose cytomegalovirus status from the catalog of TCR beta chain sequences. In a later analysis, V and J genes were assigned by comparing TCR nucleotide sequences against IMGT/GENE-DB human TR gene sequences. The TCRdist pipeline was used in a later analysis to assign CDR3 sequences and most-parsimonious VDJ recombination scenarios. A later analysis defined each TCR beta chain by its CDR3 amino acid sequence plus V-gene family, and excluded reads lacking a unique V-gene family. In a later analysis, fewer than 600 highly shared, low-generation-probability nucleotide sequences were removed to address suspected cross-contamination and a sequencing artifact. For each public chain, a later analysis derived a clonal expansion index from normalized ranks of inferred template counts within each repertoire. In a later analysis, generation probabilities were computed using a VDJ recombination model fitted to out-of-frame rearrangements, and the results were checked against IGoR. Hypergeometric tests were used in a later analysis to score TCR-TCR, TCR-HLA and TCR-CMV co-occurrence, with a repertoire-size bias correction applied to the TCR pairs. A later analysis estimated false discovery rates by permuting HLA or CMV assignments 20 times. In a later analysis, co-occurring TCRs were grouped using DBSCAN, and TCRdist sequence similarity was added for clustering within HLA-allele-positive subsets. For co-occurrence clustering, repertoires with fewer than 30,000 or more than 120,000 public chains were excluded, along with roughly 5 repertoires with anomalous nucleotide sharing. What TCRdb holds here is the immuneACCESS table cut down to in-frame rearrangements. Part of the clones is not present; checked against another copy, under half of the missing clones reflect an unresolved V gene, and the others are unexplained. D and trimming were read from the DNA, whereas the V and J calls and clone size are those reported in that table. The sample contains over 25,000 clones, approximately 70% of them found a single time. 4.4% of the sample goes to the ten largest clones.

In total, fewer than 750 healthy bone marrow donors made up the cohort. At the time of sampling, every cohort member was nominally healthy, though immune exposures that went unrecorded were likely present. The donor tested CMV seronegative, placing the donor among the approximately 400 seronegative members of the cohort. Every donor gave a peripheral blood sample, and the peripheral blood mononuclear cells from that sample were used for TCR beta sequencing. The Qiagen DNeasy Blood Extraction Kit was used to extract genomic DNA from the blood cell samples. These data originate in a study of cytomegalovirus exposure and HLA in healthy donors (TCRdb year 2017). With regard to the full study: An earlier analysis of several hundred of the donors reported around 280 Gb of sequence data and about 120 million unique TCR beta sequences obtained from around 190 million T cells. To study patterns of TCR occurrence, a later analysis re-analyzed previously published TCR beta repertoires from 600 to 750 donors and added high-resolution HLA genotyping. Using immunosequencing, the study profiled T cell repertoires from about 650 subjects and related those repertoires to cytomegalovirus serostatus. All discovery cohort repertoires had been generated on a single sequencing platform. In addition to the first cohort of several hundred subjects, a separate validation cohort of 120 different subjects was used. Class I and class II HLA loci were covered by the typing at four-digit resolution. An early release that covered more than 550 HLA-typed donors contained 250 to 350 gigabases of sequencing data and around 85 million unique TCR sequences. Rather than drawing on any new phenotypic data, the later analysis identified candidate immune exposures from TCR beta sequences and the way those sequences occurred across donors. A later genetic analysis used genome-wide SNP genotypes for 398 of the 666 donors, treating that subset as a discovery cohort. The study aimed to test whether cataloging public T cell receptors could reveal signatures of past pathogen exposure. The study combined high-throughput TCR immunosequencing, statistical association of individual TCRs with disease status, and machine learning to predict cytomegalovirus infection status. To decide whether each TCR beta V gene segment behaved as functional or pseudogenic, an earlier analysis of approximately 590 of the donors relied on high-throughput TCR beta sequencing. On average, roughly 200,000 unique TCR beta nucleotide sequences were sequenced per donor among a few hundred genotyped donors of the cohort, with 15% to 20% of those sequences being non-productive. Donor age, sex, ethnicity and CMV serostatus were collected together with the repertoire data. About five DR-DQ haplotypes were handled as single units for association and clustering because linkage in the cohort was strong. Typing coverage differed by locus: A, B, C, DRB1 and DQB1 were typed in about 629-640 donors, DQA1 in approximately 520, DPA1 in 600 to 610, and DPB1 in 472. The genetic ancestry cluster associated with self-reported Caucasian donors included about 81% of the approximately 410 genotyped donors.

Summary of the overall study and its limitations: At a false discovery rate of 0.05, a later analysis linked around 15,000 TCR beta sequences to specific HLA alleles. In a later analysis, HLA-associated TCR beta chains were found to be more clonally expanded and to have lower generation probabilities than equally common non-associated chains. The study gave a list of 150 to 200 TCR beta chains associated with cytomegalovirus. In a later analysis, most CMV-associated TCR beta chains were found to appear HLA-restricted, with HLA associations seemingly driven largely by CMV exposure. Because some donors lacked HLA typing at each locus, the association tests relied only on the typed subset. Presence/absence analyses assumed roughly uniform sequencing depth across donors, an assumption that may not hold. The cohort was sequenced for TCR beta chains only, and without alpha or paired-chain data the features that could be detected were limited. In vitro tests confirmed that three of the cytomegalovirus-associated TCR beta chains recognize cytomegalovirus antigens. In an earlier analysis of more than 500 of the donors, most TCR beta V segments appeared in productive rearrangements about 90% or about 30% of the time, broadly matching IMGT annotations. Over 15 rarely observed V segments, including chromosome 9 orphons, were excluded from the earlier analysis of 550 to 700 of the donors because counts were too low. A further reported finding was that TCR beta sequences accurately predicted the HLA-A and HLA-B alleles for most subjects in the first cohort. A cluster of highly shared sequence variants was judged likely to be a technical artifact of the sequencing pipeline. While some public TCRs were present in many individuals, most TCR sequences turned up only very rarely across donors. Linkage disequilibrium might explain the correlated functional status among segregating V segments, but an unknown experimental factor could not be ruled out. A later genetic analysis reported fewer N-insertions in productive TCRs among donors in an Asian-associated ancestry cluster than the roughly 650-donor mean. According to a later analysis, TCR association rates differed among HLA loci, with DRB1 alleles showing the most associated TCRs and HLA-C alleles showing the fewest. When HLA alleles, especially DR and DQ, strongly co-occurred, TCR associations were difficult to assign to individual alleles. In a later analysis, several top co-occurrence clusters were reported to appear linked to parvovirus B19, influenza, CMV and Epstein-Barr virus. According to the authors, the approach could potentially be generalized to other disease states and immunological phenotypes. The classifier was reported to diagnose cytomegalovirus status with high specificity and sensitivity in both the original cohort and the validation cohort. An association between a missense DCLRE1C variant and V-gene and J-gene trimming of TCR beta chains was found in a later genetic analysis and replicated in an independent cohort. The only immune exposure information available for the cohort was CMV serostatus.

What was sequenced was PBMCs. The sequence was collected from a woman aged 45 to 65 in good health and CMV-seronegative.

The CDR3 region has the sequence CASSQDGTGSYVGYTF. DNA sequence: TGCGCCAGCAGCCAAGACGGGACAGGGTCCTATGTAGGCTACACCTTC. This chain joins TRBV5-1 to TRBJ1-2, and TRBD1 aligns with 9 junction nucleotides. The junction shows trimming of 4 bases on V and 8 bases on J, and the gene matches do not reach 15 bases of it. CDR1 and CDR2 are drawn from the germline V gene: SGHRS, YFSETQ. Its CDR3 holds 16 amino acids, cysteine through phenylalanine. Only the CDR3 region is kept as DNA, spanning 48 bases read in frame from base 1.